The 10 T cell receptor beta chains in this list originate from one sample, sequenced in a study of shared clonotypes between healthy human individuals. The method was immunoSEQ multiplex PCR; TCRdb's version includes in-frame clones alone and lacks a portion of them. The sample has roughly 2.2 million clones, more than 85% seen once; the top ten hold 0.35% to 0.5%. Sequenced input: naive CD4+ T cells from PBMCs. Subset given: CD45RA+ positively selected. The receptor set was obtained from a man aged 18 to 35 in good health. Some clones in this sample may be carry-over from other donors' samples.

The V gene is TRBV5-1, the J gene TRBJ2-1, with D perhaps matching TRBD2 (5 bases). The CDR3 runs 14 residues. V lost 0 bases and J lost 4, with 8 bases in between. Germline values: CDR1 SGHRS, CDR2 YFSETQ. The CDR3 nucleotides are TGCGCCAGCAGCTTGGCGGAGGCGTACAATGAGCAGTTCTTC. Protein sequence: CASSLAEAYNEQFF. Using reference TRBV5-1 and TRBJ2-1 for the parts outside the CDR3, the full variable domain is KAGVTQTPRYLIKTRGQQVTLSCSPISGHRSVSWYQQTPGQGLQFLFEYFSETQRNKGNFPGRFSGRQFSNSRSEMNVSTLELGDSALYLCASSLAEAYNEQFFGPGTRLTVL.

This chain joins TRBV13 and TRBJ1-1, with D uncertain. This CDR3 comprises 15 residues. The germline CDR1 and CDR2 sequences are PRHDT and FYEKMQ (reference sequence). V gave up 6 bases and J gave up 4 bases, with 18 bases separating them. The CDR3 region is CASRDDHSWGTEAFF. The CDR3 DNA is TGTGCCAGCAGGGACGACCATAGTTGGGGCACTGAAGCTTTCTTT.

V is TRBV6-6 and J is TRBJ2-3; D call uncertain. The CDR3 runs 13 residues. The V gene lost 5 bases and the J gene lost 2 bases, with 8 bases spanning the gap. Germline V gene sequence: CDR1 MNHNY, CDR2 SVGAGI (reference sequence). The CDR3 nucleotides read TGTGCCAGCAGTCCTGGGGACACAGATACGCAGTATTTT. Translation gives CASSPGDTDTQYF.

This clone was detected once. The chain links TRBV28 to TRBJ2-2; 13 bases fit TRBD2. V was clipped by 6 bases and J by 5 bases; unmatched bases: 12. The germline V gene has CDR1 MDHEN and CDR2 SYDVKM. The CDR3 spans 18 residues. The chain's CDR3 is CASSPGLAGAPGTGELFF. CDR3 in DNA: TGTGCCAGCAGCCCCGGACTAGCGGGAGCCCCGGGGACCGGGGAGCTGTTTTTT.

With respect to this clone: The sample holds other DNA sequences that translate to the same CDR3. This sequence joins TRBV18 and TRBJ2-3, with D uncertain. V was trimmed by 0 bases and J by 6 bases, leaving 7 bases between them. CDR3 length equals 13 residues. Germline V gene data show CDR1 as KGHSH and CDR2 as LQKENI. CDR3 in DNA: TGTGCCAGCTCACCACCGTCCGGGGATACGCAGTATTTT. Amino acids: CASSPPSGDTQYF.

In this sample, this clone turned up once. The rearrangement joins TRBV11-2 to TRBJ1-4; D is unclear. The CDR3 loop spans 14 amino acids. The germline CDR1 and CDR2 sequences are SGHAT and FQNNGV. Deletions cut 5 bases from V and 7 bases from J, with 14 bases between. The CDR3 nucleotides are TGTGCCAGCAGCCCCGACCGAGTCAGTGAAAAACTGTTTTTT. Translated: CASSPDRVSEKLFF.

The chain is built from TRBV28 and TRBJ2-7, with TRBD2 matching over 7 bases. CDR1 and CDR2 from the germline V gene are MDHEN and SYDVKM. The CDR3 is made up of 14 amino acids. The V gene end was trimmed by 0 bases and the J gene end by 3 bases; junction bases not matched to a gene: 2. The CDR3 region is CASSLWSGNYEQYF. In nucleotides, the CDR3 is TGTGCCAGCAGTTTATGGAGCGGGAACTACGAGCAGTACTTC.

The chain carries TRBV27 and TRBJ1-1; D may be TRBD1 (5 bases). V lost 4 bases and J lost 0, with 12 bases in between. The CDR3 has 15 residues. The germline V gene has CDR1 MNHEY and CDR2 SMNVEV (reference sequence). As DNA, the CDR3 is TGTGCCAGCAGTTCAACAGGTTTAATGAACACTGAAGCTTTCTTT. This encodes CASSSTGLMNTEAFF.

CDR3 loop: CASSQALVERAYNEQFF. CDR3 DNA sequence: TGTGCCAGCAGCCAAGCCCTTGTCGAGCGGGCCTACAATGAGCAGTTCTTC. V is TRBV4-2 and J is TRBJ2-1, with D possibly matching TRBD2 (6 bases). Trimming took off 1 base at V and 2 bases at J, with 15 bases between the two ends. Germline values: CDR1 LGHNA, CDR2 YNFKEQ. CDR3 length: 17 residues.

The rearrangement links TRBV2 to TRBJ1-5; 9 positions agree with TRBD1. The germline gives CDR1 SNHLY, CDR2 FYNNEI. The CDR3 spans 14 residues. J lost 6 bases, V lost 8 bases, and 8 bases had no gene match. CDR3 region: CASHRDRVSQPQHF. In nucleotides, the CDR3 is TGTGCCAGCCACCGGGACAGGGTTAGTCAGCCCCAGCATTTT.